This T cell receptor beta chain was identified during a study of beta chain features in type 1 diabetes. Expressed TCRB transcripts were sequenced after all isolated RNA was converted to cDNA. Assay: immunoSEQ multiplex PCR; the TCRdb copy retains only in-frame clones and omits some. Altogether around 450,000 clones are present, about an eighth being singletons, with the ten largest covering 0.046%. This CDR3 spans 17 amino acids. CDR1 GTSNPN and CDR2 SVGIG come from the germline V gene (reference sequence). Unmatched junction bases numbered 11, after V lost 1 base and J lost 4 bases. The chain couples TRBV30 to TRBJ2-2; 8 bases agree with TRBD1. The receptor comes from a woman younger than 35 in good health. The sequenced sample was naive CD4+ T cells from blood. DNA for the CDR3: TGTGCCTGGAGTGGAGGCAGGACAGGGTTAAGCACCGGGGAGCTGTTTTTT. Encoded protein: CAWSGGRTGLSTGELFF.